Listed below are T cell receptor beta chains from one sample, sequenced in a study of blood T cell repertoires in COVID-19. Assay used: immunoSEQ multiplex PCR; TCRdb lists only in-frame clones, some missing. The sample includes some 110,000 clones, around 87% of them seen just once. Sequencing used peripheral blood. These receptors all come from a man aged 45-65 years with acute or convalescent COVID-19. The CDR3 runs from the conserved cysteine through the conserved F or W. A D gene is named only where the DNA matches it firmly. Part of the rows lack a size; the others show once, few, many or a class for expanded clones.

TRBJ2-3 TRBD2 - TRBV2 CASMGLAGATQYF TGTGCCAGCATGGGACTAGCGGGAGCGACGCAGTATTTT
TRBJ1-1 TRBD1 - TRBV18 CASSPTGGNTEAFF TGTGCCAGCTCACCTACAGGGGGGAACACTGAAGCTTTCTTT
TRBJ2-7 - medium-sized TRBV15 CATSSAMGQYEQYF TGTGCCACCAGCTCCGCAATGGGGCAGTACGAGCAGTACTTC
TRBJ2-5 - - TRBV11-2 CASSLARGGWETQYF TGTGCCAGCAGCTTAGCCAGGGGCGGTTGGGAGACCCAGTACTTC
TRBJ2-7 TRBD1 - TRBV10-2 CASSEFGQGAHEQYF TGCGCCAGCAGTGAATTCGGACAGGGGGCGCACGAGCAGTACTTC
TRBJ2-2 - few TRBV4-2 CASSRRAGNTGELFF TGTGCCAGCAGCCGCCGCGCGGGGAACACCGGGGAGCTGTTTTTT
TRBJ2-7 - few TRBV7-8 CASSLGRRGSYEQYF TGTGCCAGCAGCTTGGGCCGACGTGGATCCTACGAGCAGTACTTC
TRBJ1-6 - - TRBV28 CASSLGQPNSPLHF TGTGCCAGCAGTTTAGGGCAGCCTAATTCACCCCTCCACTTT
TRBJ2-2 TRBD2 - TRBV2 CATKGLADLGELFF TGTGCCACCAAGGGACTAGCGGACCTCGGGGAGCTGTTTTTT
TRBJ2-5 TRBD1 - TRBV2 CASREQGLYQETQYF TGTGCCAGCAGGGAACAGGGGTTGTACCAAGAGACCCAGTACTTC
TRBJ2-1 TRBD2 - TRBV11-2 CASSPWTASGTSEQFF TGTGCCAGCAGCCCCTGGACGGCTAGCGGGACCAGTGAGCAGTTCTTC
TRBJ1-2 - - TRBV24-1 CASRTTYGYTF TGTGCCTCACGGACAACCTATGGCTACACCTTC
TRBJ2-3 TRBD2 few TRBV11-2 CASSFRLAEGHGQYF TGTGCCAGCAGCTTTCGACTAGCGGAGGGACATGGGCAGTATTTT
TRBJ1-1 - - TRBV30 CAWSVSRTVNTEAFF TGTGCCTGGAGTGTAAGTAGAACAGTGAACACTGAAGCTTTCTTT